This T cell receptor beta chain was identified during a study of shared clonotypes between healthy human individuals. The germline V and J ends were trimmed by 4 bases and 6 bases, with 12 bases remaining between them. The CDR3 loop spans 14 amino acids. Germline V gene data show CDR1 as KGHSH and CDR2 as LQKENI. General study points: The genetic and exposure-history diversity represented was limited by few donors.

The repertoire was sequenced with immunoSEQ multiplex PCR; TCRdb's copy has only in-frame clones and lacks some. This repertoire shows hundreds of thousands of clones, around 96% found once; its top ten account for 0.06%. This clone has just a few counts. What it binds is not known. The source of this sequence is a young woman in good health. The sample was naive CD4+ T cells sorted from blood. Subset defined: CD45RA+ positively selected. This sequence joins TRBV18 and TRBJ2-2; D not certain. Written as DNA, the CDR3 is TGTGCCAGCTCACTCTACGATAAGTCCGGGGAGCTGTTTTTT. This gives the protein CASSLYDKSGELFF. Combining the CDR3 with reference TRBV18 and TRBJ2-2 gives the whole variable domain NAGVMQNPRHLVRRRGQEARLRCSPMKGHSHVYWYRQLPEEGLKFMVYLQKENIIDESGMPKERFSAEFPKEGPSILRIQQVVRGDSAAYFCASSLYDKSGELFFGEGSRLTVL.